The 4 T cell receptor beta chains below all came from one sample that was sequenced in a study of glioma-infiltrating T cells (TCRdb year 2016). Sequencing was performed on an Illumina MiSeq. TCR alpha and beta CDR3 regions were amplified with the iRepertoire nested amplicon-rescue multiplex PCR (arm-PCR) platform from RNA. The public reads were quality trimmed at Q25 with fastp and then assembled into clones with MiXCR by TCRdb, keeping productive beta chains. CDR3 protein duplicates are merged, each entry listing the most common genes and DNA. In this sample the table shows roughly 350,000 distinct CDR3 sequences, 41% of which occur a single time. Jointly, the top ten make up 12% of the sample. The sample comprised glioma tissue, nonneoplastic brain tissue, or PBMCs (not recorded which). Every receptor here comes from a human donor with low-grade glioma or glioblastoma, undergoing nonglioma brain surgery, or in good health (not recorded which).

As regards this clonotype: A read error is possible here, since a much larger clone lies one base away. The genes are TRBV25-1 and TRBJ2-3; the match to TRBD2 covers 9 bases. The CDR3 is made up of 14 amino acids. Germline V lookup: CDR1 MGHDK, CDR2 SYGVNS. CDR3 loop: CASMLAGPTDTKYF. Here the CDR3 DNA reads TGTGCCAGCATGCTAGCGGGACCCACAGATACGAAGTATTTT.

The chain couples TRBV5-8 to TRBJ2-5; the match to TRBD2 covers 7 bases. The CDR3 is made up of 14 amino acids. The germline gives CDR1 SGHTS, CDR2 YDEGEE. V dropped 5 bases and J dropped 0; count of bases not matched to a gene: 4. The DNA for the CDR3 is TGTGCCAGCAGTCCCGGGACTAACCAAGAGACCCAGTACTTC. Residues: CASSPGTNQETQYF.

For this clonotype: This may arise from a read error, as a much more abundant clone is one base away. The rearrangement joins TRBV6-1 to TRBJ1-2; D is possibly TRBD1 (5 bases). Germline CDR1 is MNHNS and CDR2 is SASEGT. V was trimmed by 1 base and J by 6 bases, leaving 6 bases between them. This CDR3 has 12 amino acids. CDR3 amino acids: CASSEGGNGYTF. CDR3 DNA sequence: TGTGCCAGCAGTGAAGGGGGCAATGGCTACACCTTC.

Regarding this clonotype: This may stem from a read error, because a much larger clone lies one nucleotide away. This chain links TRBV25-1 with TRBJ2-7, with D perhaps matching TRBD1 (6 bases). This CDR3 region has 14 residues. Germline lookup yields CDR1 MGHDK and CDR2 SYGVNS. CDR3 in DNA: TGTGCCAGTCGGGAAGCCACAGGGCCCTACGAGCTGTACTTC. It yields the protein CASREATGPYELYF.